These 24 T cell receptor beta chains originate from one sample sequenced in a study of blood T cells in healthy people across ages. Using a J-beta primer mix together with a sample-barcoded 5' primer, a second PCR was run for roughly 7 to 11 cycles. From the 5' RACE reads, TCRdb called clonotypes with MiXCR, one entry per CDR3 protein. The data contain around 1.7 million distinct CDR3 sequences, 25% to 30% of them singletons. The sequenced sample consisted of blood. All receptors derive from a woman in her 30s in good health.

V usage is TRBV28 and J usage is TRBJ2-6; the D gene is possibly TRBD2 (6 bases). Between the trimmed V and J ends, which lost 6 bases and 2 bases, there was a span of 11 bases. The germline CDR1 and CDR2 sequences are MDHEN and SYDVKM. This CDR3 has 15 amino acids. The CDR3 reads CASSVPGAGANVLTF. CDR3 in DNA: TGTGCCAGCAGCGTACCGGGGGCTGGGGCCAACGTCCTGACTTTC.

Turning to this clonotype: Being one base from a much bigger clone, this may be a read error. V gene TRBV7-2 combines with J gene TRBJ2-3; no reliable D call. The CDR3 is 15 residues long. Looked up from germline, CDR1 is SGHTA and CDR2 is FQGNSA. The CDR3 DNA reads TGTGCCAGCAGCTTAGTAAGTCTAGAGGTCGTCGCGCAGTGTTTT. Its protein is CASSLVSLEVVAQCF.

This clonotype was detected only a few times. The rearrangement uses TRBV27 and TRBJ2-1; 7 bases line up with TRBD2. Germline assignment: CDR1 MNHEY and CDR2 SMNVEV (reference sequence). The CDR3 extends over 15 amino acids. J was trimmed by 6 bases and V by 8 bases; bases with no gene match: 13. CDR3: CASRMGRASSNEQFF. The CDR3 DNA reads as TGTGCCAGCCGGATGGGGAGGGCAAGTAGCAATGAGCAGTTCTTC.

This clonotype has a single count. The chain recombines TRBV11-2 with TRBJ2-7; D unclear. Germline V lookup: CDR1 SGHAT, CDR2 FQNNGV. CDR3 length: 14 amino acids. The V end lost 1 base, the J end lost 0 bases, and 7 bases lay between the germline ends. CDR3 DNA sequence: TGTGCCAGCAGCTTAGCATGGCACTCCTACGAGCAGTACTTC. Residues: CASSLAWHSYEQYF.

This clonotype was counted ten times or more. V usage is TRBV11-3 and J usage is TRBJ2-6; tentatively, D is TRBD2 (6 bases). The CDR3 is 16 amino acids. Germline V gives CDR1 SGHNT, CDR2 YENEEA. V was trimmed by 5 bases and J by 0 bases, leaving 11 bases between them. The CDR3 spells CASSRRGSSGANVLTF. DNA for the CDR3: TGTGCCAGCAGCCGGAGGGGCAGCTCTGGGGCCAACGTCCTGACTTTC. The variable domain in full, completed from reference TRBV11-3 and TRBJ2-6, reads EAGVVQSPRYKIIEKKQPVAFWCNPISGHNTLYWYLQNLGQGPELLIRYENEEAVDDSQLPKDRFSAERLKGVDSTLKIQPAELGDSAVYLCASSRRGSSGANVLTFGAGSRLTVL.

This clonotype was seen ten or more times. V gene TRBV12-3 or TRBV12-4 combines with J gene TRBJ1-2, with D possibly matching TRBD1 (6 bases). The CDR3 is 12 amino acids. The germline V and J ends were trimmed by 5 bases and 9 bases, with 13 bases remaining between them. The CDR3 reads CASSRGGPSYTF. The CDR3 coding sequence is TGTGCCAGCAGTAGAGGGGGGCCCAGCTACACCTTC.

This clonotype was observed a few times. The V gene is TRBV29-1, the J gene TRBJ1-4, with D perhaps TRBD1 (6 bases). The CDR3 has 12 residues. CDR1 SQVTM and CDR2 ANQGSEA come from the germline V gene. Trimming cost V 7 bases and J 4 bases, with 10 bases left between them. Here the CDR3 DNA reads TGCAGCGGGGGGGCGATTAATGAAAAACTGTTTTTT. Amino acids: CSGGAINEKLFF.

The sample holds a few counts of this clonotype. The chain employs TRBV5-6 and TRBJ1-2; D may be TRBD1 (6 bases). CDR1 is SGHDT and CDR2 is YYEEEE in the germline V gene. The CDR3 extends over 13 amino acids. V was trimmed by 3 bases and J by 6 bases, leaving 12 bases between them. The chain's CDR3 is CASSYERQDGYTF. Written as DNA, the CDR3 is TGTGCCAGCAGCTACGAGAGACAGGATGGCTACACCTTC.

Remarks on this clonotype: Being one base from a much bigger clone, this may be a read error. The chain combines TRBV7-9 with TRBJ2-7, with a weak D call TRBD1 (8 bases). Germline CDR1 is SEHNR and CDR2 is FQNEAQ (reference sequence). This CDR3 comprises 14 residues. With 6 bases removed from V and 6 bases from J, the gap between germline ends came to 18 bases. Here the CDR3 DNA reads TGTGCCAGCAGACAGGGGGGGGCTCGCGGCGAGCAGTACTTC. Translated, it gives CASRQGGARGEQYF.

Concerning this clonotype itself: At one end, the junction sequence differs from germline, possibly due to a read error. The chain combines TRBV12-3 or TRBV12-4 with TRBJ2-3; a possible D gene is TRBD2 (5 bases). The length of the CDR3 is 15 residues. The CDR3 coding sequence is TGTGCCAGCAGAAATAACCGGGAAGGCACAGATACGGAGTATTTT. Its protein product is CASRNNREGTDTEYF.

This chain's CDR3 is CAGTGTLTDTQYF. Written as DNA, the CDR3 is TGTGCCGGAACTGGGACCCTCACAGATACGCAGTATTTT. The chain links TRBV18 to TRBJ2-3, with D perhaps TRBD1 or TRBD2 (5 bases each). V dropped 11 bases and J dropped 2 bases, with 14 bases sitting between them. The CDR3 has 13 residues. The germline gives CDR1 KGHSH, CDR2 LQKENI.

This clonotype appeared a few times. DNA of the CDR3: TGTGCCACCAGGAGAAACCTGGACGGCCGCACAGATACGCAGTATTTT. It specifies CATRRNLDGRTDTQYF. The rearrangement links TRBV24-1 to TRBJ2-3; D gene unclear. The V gene's germline CDR1 is KGHDR and CDR2 SFDVKD. The length of the CDR3 is 16 residues. V lost 7 bases and J lost 1, with 17 bases in between.

The chain recombines TRBV30 with TRBJ1-2, with D perhaps TRBD1 (6 bases). V was pared by 4 bases and J by 7 bases, with 13 bases between. This CDR3 comprises 12 residues. Germline CDR1 GTSNPN, CDR2 SVGIG (reference sequence). CDR3 amino acids: CAWIPGARGYTF. As DNA, the CDR3 is TGTGCCTGGATTCCGGGGGCGCGTGGCTACACCTTC.

The sample holds a few counts of this clonotype. The genes are TRBV7-3 and TRBJ2-3, with 7 bases that match TRBD1. The CDR3 consists of 14 residues. J was trimmed by 4 bases and V by 4 bases; bases with no gene match: 5. Germline lookup yields CDR1 SGHTA and CDR2 FQGTGA. CDR3 in DNA: TGTGCCAGCAGCTCGCCGGGACAGTCAGATACGCAGTATTTT. Translation: CASSSPGQSDTQYF.

The CDR3 nucleotides are TGTGCCAGCGGAGCGACTGGGAGCAATCAGCCCCAGCATTTT. Its translation: CASGATGSNQPQHF. This chain joins TRBV28 and TRBJ1-5; D uncertain. Germline V gives CDR1 MDHEN, CDR2 SYDVKM. Trimming took 8 bases from V and 1 from J, leaving 12 bases between them. The CDR3 has 14 residues.

Points on this clonotype: A much larger clone lies a single base off, so this may be a read error. The CDR3 bases are TGCAGTGCTCGCCCGGGGGAGCAGTACTTC. This gives the protein CSARPGEQYF. The chain carries TRBV20-1 and TRBJ2-5, with D possibly matching TRBD2 (6 bases). The CDR3 length is 10 residues. Trimming pared 5 bases from V and 11 bases from J, leaving 12 bases between. Germline V CDR1 and CDR2: DFQATT, SNEGSKA (reference sequence).

The sample holds many counts of this clonotype. The chain links TRBV6-1 to TRBJ2-7, with no clear D. The V end was cut by 3 bases, the J end by 2 bases, with 14 bases between. The germline V gene encodes CDR1 MNHNS and CDR2 SASEGT. The CDR3 covers 15 residues. For the CDR3, the DNA is TGTGCCAGCAGTGATTCGGAAATTATTACCTACGAGCAGTACTTC. Its protein is CASSDSEIITYEQYF.

J is TRBJ2-2 and V is TRBV5-1; 9 nucleotides agree with TRBD1. The germline CDR1 and CDR2 sequences are SGHRS and YFSETQ. V was clipped by 4 bases and J by 2 bases; unmatched bases: 6. The CDR3 extends over 16 amino acids. CDR3 residues: CASSARTGANTGELFF. The CDR3 DNA is TGCGCCAGCAGCGCCCGGACAGGGGCTAACACCGGGGAGCTGTTTTTT. The full variable domain, completed using reference TRBV5-1 and TRBJ2-2, is KAGVTQTPRYLIKTRGQQVTLSCSPISGHRSVSWYQQTPGQGLQFLFEYFSETQRNKGNFPGRFSGRQFSNSRSEMNVSTLELGDSALYLCASSARTGANTGELFFGEGSRLTVL.

The chain links TRBV20-1 to TRBJ2-3, with D hard to call. This CDR3 is 14 amino acids long. Germline assignment: CDR1 DFQATT and CDR2 SNEGSKA (reference sequence). Trimming pared 5 bases from V and 4 bases from J, leaving 16 bases between. The CDR3 region has the DNA TGCAGTGCTCCTGACGCAAGATTTCCAGATACGCAGTATTTT. Translated: CSAPDARFPDTQYF.

This clonotype showed up just a few times. The chain is built from TRBV7-6 and TRBJ1-4; weak D call: TRBD1 (6 bases). Germline V gene sequence: CDR1 SGHVS, CDR2 FNYEAQ. Trimming cost V 5 bases and J 10 bases, with 17 bases left between them. This CDR3 contains 14 residues. The CDR3 protein is CASSQPGQSGKLFF. CDR3 bases: TGTGCCAGCAGCCAACCGGGACAAAGCGGAAAACTGTTTTTT.

This clonotype was counted a single time. The chain combines TRBV29-1 with TRBJ2-3; 9 bases map to TRBD2. The CDR3 consists of 15 residues. The V gene's germline CDR1 is SQVTM and CDR2 ANQGSEA. Germline trimming cut 5 bases from V and 0 bases from J; bases unmatched to any gene: 6. CDR3 nucleotides: TGCAGCGTTTTAACTAGCGGGCAAAGCACAGATACGCAGTATTTT. Its translation is CSVLTSGQSTDTQYF.

CDR3 nucleotides: TGCAGTGTATTCGGGCTATCCAAAAACATTCAGTACTTC. Protein sequence: CSVFGLSKNIQYF. The rearrangement links TRBV20-1 to TRBJ2-4; D ambiguous. The germline V and J ends were trimmed by 7 bases and 2 bases, with 12 bases remaining between them. This CDR3 is built from 13 residues. Germline CDR1 reads DFQATT; CDR2 reads SNEGSKA (reference sequence).

Ten or more counts support this clonotype. The V call is TRBV29-1, the J call TRBJ1-2, with TRBD1 matching 7 bases. Germline V gene data show CDR1 as SQVTM and CDR2 as ANQGSEA. With V trimmed by 1 base and J by 3 bases, 8 bases remained unmatched. The CDR3 runs 15 residues. CDR3 sequence reads: CSVEGFEGAYYGYTF. The CDR3 region has the DNA TGCAGCGTTGAAGGGTTTGAGGGGGCGTACTATGGCTACACCTTC.

V is TRBV20-1 and J is TRBJ2-7; 7 bases are a match to TRBD1. The CDR3 spans 14 residues. The germline CDR1 and CDR2 sequences are DFQATT and SNEGSKA (reference sequence). J gave up 0 bases and V 5 bases, and 7 bases lay outside the gene matches. CDR3 nucleotide sequence: TGCAGTGCTCGACAGGGTTGGAGCTCCTACGAGCAGTACTTC. Translating gives CSARQGWSSYEQYF.